This TCR beta chain was sequenced in a study of OX40 agonist ivuxolimab in advanced cancers. Turning to the study itself: Age averaged around 60 years (range roughly 23 to 90), and about 86% were male. Partial responses occurred in three patients (one hepatocellular carcinoma, two cutaneous melanoma).

The assay was immunoSEQ multiplex PCR, and TCRdb's table has in-frame clones only and misses some. The data hold 95,000 to 150,000 clones, with around 93% observed a single time. Researchers took blood at baseline, on cycle 4 day 1, and on cycle 7 day 1. Germline V lookup: CDR1 MNHEY, CDR2 SMNVEV (reference sequence). The length of the CDR3 is 13 residues. V was clipped by 6 bases and J by 12 bases, with 18 bases between them. The J gene is TRBJ2-1, the V gene TRBV27; the D gene is possibly TRBD2 (6 bases). The TCR was taken from an adult with an advanced solid tumor such as melanoma, head and neck, liver or kidney cancer. Sample: CD4+ or CD8+ T cells sorted from blood, taken in a trial of the OX40 agonist ivuxolimab. The CDR3 region has the DNA TGTGCCAGCAGAAGGGTCGCCATCGGGGGGCAGTTCTTC. The encoded protein is CASRRVAIGGQFF.